This is a list of T cell receptor beta chains from one sample in a study of CD8+CD57+ T cells in acquired aplastic anemia. TCRdb used MiXCR to reprocess the reads, holding one entry per CDR3 protein. The sample holds about 270,000 distinct CDR3 sequences, approximately 82% seen once. Material: sorted CD4+, CD8+, or CD8+CD57+ T cells (not recorded which) from PBMCs. The source of these receptors is a human donor with aplastic anemia. Both conserved end residues are trimmed from each CDR3. Size is stated for part of the rows, as once, few or many counts, or as a class when the clone is expanded.

clone size | V gene | CDR3 protein
many | TRBV7-2 | ASSVDRGRSADTQY
- | TRBV29-1 | SIWTGTEYGYT
- | TRBV27 | ASRQGLAGSQS
- | TRBV7-9 | ASSLRRGSFTDTQY
- | TRBV7-9 | ASSSTGDSHNEQ
- | TRBV9 | ASSADSVPYNS
- | TRBV7-9 | ASSLRPGGLDLGYT
once | TRBV15 | ASSRGSVEQY
once | TRBV11-1 | ASSRGGQGGNEQF
- | TRBV9 | ASGVAGSMTQY
- | TRBV9 | ASSPYRGLRETH
- | TRBV7-3 | ASSHRTSAREAQY
few | TRBV6-1 | ASSERWTGGYEKLF
- | TRBV20-1 | SASPATGNNEQF
- | TRBV20-1 | SARTDRDMKTQY
- | TRBV5-5 | ASSLAAGYEQY
- | TRBV5-1 | ASSLEASGNYEQY
- | TRBV7-8 | ACSLAEGPDKQYT
- | TRBV9 | ASSHPYSHTYGNT
few | TRBV15 | ATSRGGDQDTQY
- | TRBV7-2 | ASSLGSVNEKLC
- | TRBV15 | APRRGSSQSTQY
- | TRBV7-2 | ASSLTGGPDKQYF
once | TRBV7-8 | ASSVAVAPNTQHH
- | TRBV5-6 | ASSLERDTGSYEQY
- | TRBV11-2 | ASSWGGGGGYT
- | TRBV7-9 | ASGHERSGGSDEF
- | TRBV9 | ASSLATGSGDTQY
- | TRBV9 | ASRVGGQSTDTLH
once | TRBV19 | AVTGAGVTDTQY
- | TRBV7-9 | ASSGAGGGNEQH
- | TRBV7-2 | ASSLVGAEAF
- | TRBV7-9 | ASSQDGTGGGGYT
- | TRBV7-9 | ASSATSGGDNVLT
- | TRBV7-8 | ASGLGGGATTY
- | TRBV7-2 | ASSAVREYGYT
- | TRBV7-9 | ASGRGHNEQFFGF
- | TRBV7-2 | ASSEGGGADYY
- | TRBV7-2 | ASSLCNLQQQET
- | TRBV24-1 | ATREVRAGTQETQY
- | TRBV20-1 | SASAAGVEINEQF